One T cell receptor (beta chain) is described in this entry. This CDR3 region has 17 residues. Germline V gene sequence: CDR1 PRHDT, CDR2 FYEKMQ (reference sequence). The V gene end was trimmed by 1 base and the J gene end by 3 bases; junction bases not matched to a gene: 4. The sample is drawn from a study of cytomegalovirus exposure and HLA in healthy donors. The PCR contained 60 Vbeta and 13 Jbeta primers. Assay used: immunoSEQ multiplex PCR; TCRdb lists only in-frame clones, some missing. The repertoire has about 210,000 clones, 82% of them found once; the top ten carry about 6%. This TCR was sampled from a man in his forties or fifties in good health and CMV-seropositive. Sequencing was done on a sample of PBMCs. This sequence joins TRBV13 and TRBJ2-3; 13 bases fit TRBD2. In nucleotides, the CDR3 is TGTGCCAGCAGCTTAGCGGGACTAGCGGGGAGTACAGATACGCAGTATTTT. Its translation is CASSLAGLAGSTDTQYF.